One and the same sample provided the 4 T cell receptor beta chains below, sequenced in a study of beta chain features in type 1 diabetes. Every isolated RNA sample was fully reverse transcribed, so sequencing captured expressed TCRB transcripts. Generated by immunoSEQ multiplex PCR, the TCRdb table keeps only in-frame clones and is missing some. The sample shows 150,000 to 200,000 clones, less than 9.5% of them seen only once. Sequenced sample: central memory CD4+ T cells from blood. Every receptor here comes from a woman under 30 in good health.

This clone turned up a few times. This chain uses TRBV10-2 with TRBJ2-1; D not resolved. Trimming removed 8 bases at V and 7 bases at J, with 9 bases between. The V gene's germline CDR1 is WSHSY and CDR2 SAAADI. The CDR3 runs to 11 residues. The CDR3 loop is CASLGENEQFF. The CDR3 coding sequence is TGCGCCAGCCTAGGAGAGAATGAGCAGTTCTTC.

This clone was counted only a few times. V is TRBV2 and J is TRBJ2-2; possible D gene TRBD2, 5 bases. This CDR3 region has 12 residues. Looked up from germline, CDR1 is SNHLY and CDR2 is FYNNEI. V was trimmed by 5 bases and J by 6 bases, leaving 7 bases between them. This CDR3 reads CASSMDSGELFF. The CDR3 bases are TGTGCCAGCAGTATGGACTCCGGGGAGCTGTTTTTT.

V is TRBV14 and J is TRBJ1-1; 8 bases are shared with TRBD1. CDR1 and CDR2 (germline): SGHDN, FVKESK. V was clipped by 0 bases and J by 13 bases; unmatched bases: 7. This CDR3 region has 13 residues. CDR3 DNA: TGTGCCAGCAGCCAAGACTGGGACAGGAGAGTTTTCTTT. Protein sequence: CASSQDWDRRVFF.

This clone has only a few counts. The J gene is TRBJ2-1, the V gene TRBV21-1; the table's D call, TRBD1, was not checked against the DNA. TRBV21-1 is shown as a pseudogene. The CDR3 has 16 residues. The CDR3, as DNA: TGTGCCAGCAGCGTCCGACAGGGTAGCTCCTACAATGAGCAGTTCTTC. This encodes CASSVRQGSSYNEQFF.